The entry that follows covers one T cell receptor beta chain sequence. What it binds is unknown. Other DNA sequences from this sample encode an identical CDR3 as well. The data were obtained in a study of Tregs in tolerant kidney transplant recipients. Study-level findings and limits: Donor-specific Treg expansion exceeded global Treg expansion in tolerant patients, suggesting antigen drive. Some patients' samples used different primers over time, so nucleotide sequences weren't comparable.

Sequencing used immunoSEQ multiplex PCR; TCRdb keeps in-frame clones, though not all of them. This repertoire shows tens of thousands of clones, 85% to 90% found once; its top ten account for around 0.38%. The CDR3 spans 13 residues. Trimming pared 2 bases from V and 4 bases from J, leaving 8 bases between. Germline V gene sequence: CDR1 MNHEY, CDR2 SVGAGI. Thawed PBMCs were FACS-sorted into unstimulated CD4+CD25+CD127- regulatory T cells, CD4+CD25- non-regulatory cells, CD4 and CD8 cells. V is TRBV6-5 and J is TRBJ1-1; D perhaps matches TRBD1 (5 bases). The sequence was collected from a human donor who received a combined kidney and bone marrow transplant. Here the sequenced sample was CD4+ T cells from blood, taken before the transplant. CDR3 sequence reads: CASSYGQGTEAFF. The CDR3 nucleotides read TGTGCCAGCAGTTACGGGCAGGGCACTGAAGCTTTCTTT.